The present T cell receptor beta chain was sequenced within a study of blood T cell repertoires in COVID-19. Per the study methods: Estimated nucleated cell counts came from reference gene primer amplification. Libraries were prepared by immunoSEQ multiplex PCR; TCRdb keeps only in-frame clonotypes and omits some of them. That table furnishes V, J and clone size, whereas the DNA furnished D and trimming. Of roughly 200,000 clones in the sample, roughly 85% were seen once. This receptor was identified in a man aged 40-49 years who had recovered from COVID-19. Specimen: PBMCs or T cells enriched from blood (not recorded which).

CDR3 DNA: TGTGCCAGCAGCCATATAGGGAGAACCTACGAGCAGTACTTC. Translating it yields CASSHIGRTYEQYF. This rearrangement joins TRBV7-6 to TRBJ2-7; TRBD2 is a possible D gene (5 bases). This CDR3 contains 14 residues. The ends were cut back, 5 bases at V and 2 bases at J, with 13 bases in the middle. Germline values: CDR1 SGHVS, CDR2 FNYEAQ.